These 15 T cell receptor beta chains were sequenced from one sample in a study of neurological immune-mediated disorders. TCRdb itself ran the 5' RACE reads through MiXCR, one entry per CDR3 protein. The sample gives some 26,000 distinct CDR3 sequences, about 3% of which show up once; 6% to 9% is in the top ten. The source material was PBMCs. Receptors originate from a woman aged 25 to 39 with multiple sclerosis.

This clonotype was detected many times. The chain joins TRBV12-3 or TRBV12-4 to TRBJ1-6; D remains ambiguous. The CDR3 is 12 amino acids. The V end lost 1 base, the J end lost 10 bases, and 5 bases lay between the germline ends. The CDR3 here is CASSLEPSPLHF. CDR3 DNA: TGTGCCAGCAGTTTAGAGCCCTCACCCCTCCACTTT.

This clonotype was detected ten times or more. V usage is TRBV9 and J usage is TRBJ2-1, with TRBD2 matching over 9 bases. The CDR3 consists of 15 residues. CDR1 and CDR2 from the germline V gene are SGDLS and YYNGEE. Unmatched junction bases numbered 3, after V lost 2 bases and J lost 3 bases. In nucleotides, the CDR3 is TGTGCCAGCAGCGTGGGGACTAGCTTCTACAATGAGCAGTTCTTC. Its translation: CASSVGTSFYNEQFF.

This clonotype was seen many times. The chain uses TRBV20-1 and TRBJ1-3; 7 nucleotides agree with TRBD1. V was pared by 1 base and J by 3 bases, with 6 bases of the junction left unmatched. The CDR3 length is 15 residues. Germline V gene sequence: CDR1 DFQATT, CDR2 SNEGSKA (reference sequence). The CDR3 spells CSARARGPLGNTIYF. In DNA form, the CDR3 reads TGCAGTGCTAGAGCGAGGGGGCCACTTGGAAACACCATATATTTT.

In this sample, this clonotype turned up many times. CDR3 region: CASSLGPGTGLYEQYF. In DNA, the CDR3 is TGTGCCAGCAGCTTGGGGCCCGGGACAGGGCTCTACGAGCAGTACTTC. The gene calls are TRBV11-2 and TRBJ2-7, with 9 bases lining up with TRBD1. This CDR3 is 16 amino acids long. Germline V CDR1 and CDR2: SGHAT, FQNNGV. The V and J ends lost 3 bases and 3 bases, in that order; junction bases with no gene match: 9. Looking up the rest from reference TRBV11-2 and TRBJ2-7 gives the full variable domain: EAGVAQSPRYKIIEKRQSVAFWCNPISGHATLYWYQQILGQGPKLLIQFQNNGVVDDSQLPKDRFSAERLKGVDSTLKIQPAKLEDSAVYLCASSLGPGTGLYEQYFGPGTRLTVT.

By its share, this clonotype is large. The V and J genes are TRBV24-1 and TRBJ2-2; maybe TRBD1 (5 bases). Germline assignment: CDR1 KGHDR and CDR2 SFDVKD. V dropped 1 base and J dropped 0 bases, with 8 bases sitting between them. The CDR3 extends over 16 amino acids. CDR3 sequence (DNA): TGTGCCACCAGTGATTTTGCCAGGGCGAACACCGGGGAGCTGTTTTTT. Residues: CATSDFARANTGELFF.

This clonotype was recorded many times. This chain links TRBV5-1 with TRBJ2-5; 12 bases fit TRBD2. The CDR3 totals 14 residues. Trimming removed 7 bases from V and 5 bases from J; junction bases left unmatched: 6. In germline, CDR1 is SGHRS, CDR2 YFSETQ. The CDR3 here is CASHTLAGGETQYF. DNA of the CDR3: TGCGCCAGCCACACACTAGCGGGAGGTGAGACCCAGTACTTC.

In this sample, this clonotype turned up many times. The chain recombines TRBV4-3 with TRBJ2-7; D possibly corresponds to TRBD1 (5 bases). CDR1 and CDR2 from the germline V gene are LGHNA and YSLEER. V was clipped by 1 base and J by 3 bases, with 13 bases between them. CDR3 length: 15 amino acids. The DNA of the CDR3 is TGCGCCAGCAGCCAAGCATGGCAGGGCGACTACGAGCAGTACTTC. This sequence encodes CASSQAWQGDYEQYF.

This clonotype was detected only a few times. Relative to the germline gene, one junction end is altered; a read error may explain this. The rearrangement links TRBV7-2 to TRBJ2-7; D is ambiguous. This CDR3 contains 13 residues. CDR1 and CDR2 (germline): SGHTA, FQGNSA. This CDR3 reads CASSVHTSPEKYF. For the CDR3, the DNA is TGTGCCAGCAGCGTACATACCAGTCCCGAGAAGTACTTC.

This clonotype has just a few counts. Just one base apart from a much larger clone, this may be a read error. This chain joins TRBV7-8 and TRBJ2-7; 12 bases match TRBD1. The J segment lost 0 bases and the V segment lost 5 bases, leaving 8 bases of the junction unmatched. The CDR3 covers 17 residues. Germline loops: CDR1 SGHVS, CDR2 FQNEAQ. The CDR3 sequence is CASSRDRGLQTSYEQYF. DNA for the CDR3: TGTGCCAGCAGCCGGGACAGGGGGCTACAAACCTCCTACGAGCAGTACTTC.

The table lists this clonotype with many counts. This chain connects TRBV28 to TRBJ1-1; perhaps TRBD1 as D (6 bases). From germline, CDR1 is MDHEN and CDR2 SYDVKM. V was shortened by 8 bases and J by 1 base, with 20 bases between the two germline ends. This CDR3 is built from 16 residues. The CDR3 is CASRPPSGVPNTEAFF. The CDR3 coding sequence is TGTGCCAGCCGACCTCCGTCAGGGGTACCGAACACTGAAGCTTTCTTT.

This clonotype was found many times. V is TRBV6-5 and J is TRBJ2-3; no reliable D call. V was shortened by 2 bases and J by 3 bases, with 6 bases between the two germline ends. The CDR3 is 13 residues long. Looked up from germline, CDR1 is MNHEY and CDR2 is SVGAGI. As DNA, the CDR3 is TGTGCCAGCAGTTACAGTGTAACAGATACGCAGTATTTT. This gives the protein CASSYSVTDTQYF.

This clonotype was seen many times. The chain carries TRBV4-2 and TRBJ2-2, with 9 bases fitting TRBD1. The CDR3 loop spans 15 amino acids. Germline V gene data show CDR1 as LGHNA and CDR2 as YNFKEQ. Germline trimming cut 4 bases from V and 4 bases from J; bases unmatched to any gene: 4. CDR3 coding DNA: TGTGCCAGCAGCCGGACAGGGGTTCCCACCGGGGAGCTGTTTTTT. Its translation: CASSRTGVPTGELFF.

The chain employs TRBV28 and TRBJ1-3; the match to TRBD1 covers 8 bases. The V gene end was trimmed by 4 bases and the J gene end by 6 bases; junction bases not matched to a gene: 8. The CDR3 covers 15 residues. The germline CDR1 and CDR2 sequences are MDHEN and SYDVKM. For the CDR3, the DNA is TGTGCCAGCAGTTCTGCCGGACAGGGAGAAAACACCATATATTTT. Encoded protein: CASSSAGQGENTIYF.

This rearrangement joins TRBV18 to TRBJ1-2; D perhaps matches TRBD1 (6 bases). From germline, CDR1 is KGHSH and CDR2 LQKENI. This CDR3 has 14 amino acids. V shed 3 bases and J shed 3 bases, with 11 bases lying between them. CDR3 region: CASSPLGGYYGYTF. CDR3 in DNA: TGTGCCAGCTCACCCCTCGGGGGCTACTATGGCTACACCTTC. Complete variable domain (other parts from reference TRBV18 and TRBJ1-2): NAGVMQNPRHLVRRRGQEARLRCSPMKGHSHVYWYRQLPEEGLKFMVYLQKENIIDESGMPKERFSAEFPKEGPSILRIQQVVRGDSAAYFCASSPLGGYYGYTFGSGTRLTVV.

In this sample, this clonotype is medium-sized. This chain connects TRBV7-9 to TRBJ2-5; D possibly corresponds to TRBD1 (6 bases). The CDR3 has 15 amino acids. Germline CDR1 SEHNR, CDR2 FQNEAQ (reference sequence). The V and J ends lost 10 bases and 1 base respectively, with 19 bases between them. CDR3 in amino acids: CAIKTGRLIQETQYF. The CDR3 DNA sequence: TGTGCCATCAAGACAGGCCGCCTAATCCAAGAGACCCAGTACTTC.